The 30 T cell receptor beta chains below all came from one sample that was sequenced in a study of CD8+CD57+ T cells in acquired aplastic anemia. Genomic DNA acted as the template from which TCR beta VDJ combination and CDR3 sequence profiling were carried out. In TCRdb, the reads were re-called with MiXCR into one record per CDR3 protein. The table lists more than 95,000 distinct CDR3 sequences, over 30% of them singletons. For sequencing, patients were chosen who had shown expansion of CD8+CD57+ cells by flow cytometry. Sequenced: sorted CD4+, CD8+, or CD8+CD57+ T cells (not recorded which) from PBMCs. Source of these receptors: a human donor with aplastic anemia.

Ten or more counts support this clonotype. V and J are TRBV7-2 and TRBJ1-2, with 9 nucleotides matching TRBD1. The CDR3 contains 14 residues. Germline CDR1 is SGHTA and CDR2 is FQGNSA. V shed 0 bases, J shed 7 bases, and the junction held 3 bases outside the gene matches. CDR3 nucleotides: TGTGCCAGCAGCTTAGCTGGGACAGGGACTGGCTACACCTTC. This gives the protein CASSLAGTGTGYTF.

In DNA, the CDR3 is TGTGCCGGTACCTCGACAGCTAATCAGCCCCAGCATTTT. Translated: CAGTSTANQPQHF. V gene TRBV19 combines with J gene TRBJ1-5, with a tentative D call TRBD1 (5 bases). This CDR3 comprises 13 residues. CDR1 and CDR2 from the germline V gene are LNHDA and SQIVND (reference sequence). Trimming removed 11 bases at V and 4 bases at J, with 15 bases between.

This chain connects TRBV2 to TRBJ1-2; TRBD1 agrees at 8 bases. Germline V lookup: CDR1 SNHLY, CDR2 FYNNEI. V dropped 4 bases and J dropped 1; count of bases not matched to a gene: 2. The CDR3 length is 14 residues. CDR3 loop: CASSGTGHNYGYTF. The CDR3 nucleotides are TGTGCCAGCAGTGGGACAGGGCATAACTATGGCTACACCTTC.

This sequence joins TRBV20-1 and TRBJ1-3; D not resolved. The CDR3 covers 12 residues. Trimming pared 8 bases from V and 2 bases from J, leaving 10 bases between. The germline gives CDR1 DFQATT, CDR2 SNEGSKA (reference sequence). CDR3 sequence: CSPRGPGNTIYF. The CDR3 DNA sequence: TGCAGTCCTCGAGGGCCTGGAAACACCATATATTTT.

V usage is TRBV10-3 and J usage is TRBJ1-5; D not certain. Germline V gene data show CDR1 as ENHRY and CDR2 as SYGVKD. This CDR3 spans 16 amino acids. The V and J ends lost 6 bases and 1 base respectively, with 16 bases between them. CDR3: CAIRETGRASNQPQHF. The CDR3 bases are TGTGCCATCAGGGAGACGGGCCGGGCGAGCAATCAGCCCCAGCATTTT.

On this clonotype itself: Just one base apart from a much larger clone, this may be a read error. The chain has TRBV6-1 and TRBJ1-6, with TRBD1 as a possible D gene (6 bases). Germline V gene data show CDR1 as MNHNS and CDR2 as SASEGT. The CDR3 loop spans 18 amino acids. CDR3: CASTNKGVLTSYSSPLHF. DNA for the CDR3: TGTGCCAGCACCAACAAGGGGGTTCTAACCTCCTATAGTTCACCCCTCCACTTT.

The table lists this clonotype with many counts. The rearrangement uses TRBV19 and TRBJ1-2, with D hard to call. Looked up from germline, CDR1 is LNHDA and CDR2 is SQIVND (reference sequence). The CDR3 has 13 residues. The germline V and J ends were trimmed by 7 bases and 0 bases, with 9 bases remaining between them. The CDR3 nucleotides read TGTGCCAGTACCACGGGGACTAACTATGGCTACACCTTC. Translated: CASTTGTNYGYTF.

This CDR3 reads CASSSTTGSNTEAFF. DNA of the CDR3: TGTGCCAGCAGCTCAACGACAGGGTCGAACACTGAAGCTTTCTTT. The V gene is TRBV7-2, the J gene TRBJ1-1; 7 nucleotides match TRBD1. The ends lost 4 bases at V and 1 base at J; junction bases unmatched: 6. The germline CDR1 and CDR2 sequences are SGHTA and FQGNSA. This CDR3 has 15 amino acids.

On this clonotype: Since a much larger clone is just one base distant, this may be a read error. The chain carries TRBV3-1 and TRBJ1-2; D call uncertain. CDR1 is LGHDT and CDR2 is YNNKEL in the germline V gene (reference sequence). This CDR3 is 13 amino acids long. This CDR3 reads CVSSQAQGNGYTF. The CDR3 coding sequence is TGTGTCAGCAGCCAAGCCCAAGGGAATGGCTACACCTTC.

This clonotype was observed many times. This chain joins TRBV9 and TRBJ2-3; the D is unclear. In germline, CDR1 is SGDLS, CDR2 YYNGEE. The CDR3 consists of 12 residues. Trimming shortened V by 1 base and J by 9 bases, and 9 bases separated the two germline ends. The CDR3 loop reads CASSVQDGTQYF. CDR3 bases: TGTGCCAGCAGCGTACAGGACGGGACGCAGTATTTT. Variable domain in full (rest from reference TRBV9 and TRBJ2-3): DSGVTQTPKHLITATGQRVTLRCSPRSGDLSVYWYQQSLDQGLQFLIQYYNGEERAKGNILERFSAQQFPDLHSELNLSSLELGDSALYFCASSVQDGTQYFGPGTRLTVL.

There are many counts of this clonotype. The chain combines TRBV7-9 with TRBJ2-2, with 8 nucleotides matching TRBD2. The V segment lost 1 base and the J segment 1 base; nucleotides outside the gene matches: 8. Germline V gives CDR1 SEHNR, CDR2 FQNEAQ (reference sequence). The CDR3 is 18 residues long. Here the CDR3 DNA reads TGTGCCAGCAGCTTAGTCTCACTAGCGGTTAGGAACACCGGGGAGCTGTTTTTT. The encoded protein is CASSLVSLAVRNTGELFF.

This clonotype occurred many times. The CDR3 bases are TGTGCCAGCACTAATGGACAGCTAGATCAGCCCCAGCATTTT. This codes for CASTNGQLDQPQHF. This chain joins TRBV6-4 and TRBJ1-5; possible D gene TRBD1, 6 bases. The germline V gene encodes CDR1 MRHNA and CDR2 SNTAGT. V was cut by 7 bases and J by 5 bases, with 15 bases left in between. This CDR3 region has 14 residues.

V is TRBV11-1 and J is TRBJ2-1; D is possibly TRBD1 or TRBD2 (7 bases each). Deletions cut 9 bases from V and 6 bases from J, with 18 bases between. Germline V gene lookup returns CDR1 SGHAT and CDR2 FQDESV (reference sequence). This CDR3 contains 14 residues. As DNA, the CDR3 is TGTGCCAGTGGGAGGGGGCCCTCAATCAATGAGCAGTTCTTC. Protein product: CASGRGPSINEQFF.

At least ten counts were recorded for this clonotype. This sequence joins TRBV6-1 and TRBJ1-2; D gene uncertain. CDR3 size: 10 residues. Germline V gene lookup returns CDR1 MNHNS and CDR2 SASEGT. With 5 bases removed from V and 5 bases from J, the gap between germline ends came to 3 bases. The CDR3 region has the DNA TGTGCCAGCAGTAGGTATGGCTACACCTTC. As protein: CASSRYGYTF.

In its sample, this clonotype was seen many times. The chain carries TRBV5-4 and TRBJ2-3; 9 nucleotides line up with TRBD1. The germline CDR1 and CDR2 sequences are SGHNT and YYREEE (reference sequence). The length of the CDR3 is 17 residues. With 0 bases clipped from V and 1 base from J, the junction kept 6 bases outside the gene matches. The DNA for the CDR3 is TGTGCCAGCAGCTTGGCTTGGACAGGGGTGGGCACAGATACGCAGTATTTT. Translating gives CASSLAWTGVGTDTQYF.

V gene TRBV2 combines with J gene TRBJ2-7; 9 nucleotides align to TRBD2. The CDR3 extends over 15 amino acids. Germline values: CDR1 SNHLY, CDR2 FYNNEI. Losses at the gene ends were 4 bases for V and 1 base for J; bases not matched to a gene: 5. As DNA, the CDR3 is TGTGCCAGCAGTGGAAAGCGGGGGGCTTCCTACGAGCAGTACTTC. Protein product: CASSGKRGASYEQYF.

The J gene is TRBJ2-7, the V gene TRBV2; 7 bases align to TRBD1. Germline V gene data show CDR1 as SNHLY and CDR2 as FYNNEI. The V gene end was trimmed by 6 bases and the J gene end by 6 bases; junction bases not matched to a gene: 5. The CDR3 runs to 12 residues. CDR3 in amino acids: CASRHAGGEQYF. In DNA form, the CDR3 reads TGTGCCAGCAGACATGCAGGGGGCGAGCAGTACTTC.

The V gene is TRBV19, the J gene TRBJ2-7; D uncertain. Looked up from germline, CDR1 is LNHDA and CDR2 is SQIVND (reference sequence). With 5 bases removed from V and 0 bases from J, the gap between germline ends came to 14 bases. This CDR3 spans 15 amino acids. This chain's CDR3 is CASSVARVLSYEQYF. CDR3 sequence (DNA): TGTGCCAGTAGTGTGGCACGGGTCCTCTCCTACGAGCAGTACTTC.

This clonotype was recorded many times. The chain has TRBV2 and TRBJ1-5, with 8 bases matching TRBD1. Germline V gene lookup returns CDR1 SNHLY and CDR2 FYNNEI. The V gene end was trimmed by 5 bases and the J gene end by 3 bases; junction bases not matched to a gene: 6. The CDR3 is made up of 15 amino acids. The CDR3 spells CASSQDRANNQPQHF. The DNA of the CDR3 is TGTGCCAGCAGTCAGGACAGGGCCAACAATCAGCCCCAGCATTTT.

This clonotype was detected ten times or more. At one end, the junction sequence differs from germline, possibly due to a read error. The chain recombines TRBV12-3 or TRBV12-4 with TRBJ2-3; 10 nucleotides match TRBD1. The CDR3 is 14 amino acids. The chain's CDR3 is CASSRDRGTDTQYF. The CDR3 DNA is TGCGCCAGCAGCAGGGACAGGGGAACAGATACGCAGTATTTT.

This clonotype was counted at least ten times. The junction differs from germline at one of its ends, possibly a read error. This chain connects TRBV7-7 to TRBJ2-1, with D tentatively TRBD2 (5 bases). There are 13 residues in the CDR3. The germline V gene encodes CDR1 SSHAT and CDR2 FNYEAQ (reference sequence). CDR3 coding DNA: TGTGCTAGCAGCTCCCTACTAGGAGAAGAGCAGTTCTTC. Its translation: CASSSLLGEEQFF.

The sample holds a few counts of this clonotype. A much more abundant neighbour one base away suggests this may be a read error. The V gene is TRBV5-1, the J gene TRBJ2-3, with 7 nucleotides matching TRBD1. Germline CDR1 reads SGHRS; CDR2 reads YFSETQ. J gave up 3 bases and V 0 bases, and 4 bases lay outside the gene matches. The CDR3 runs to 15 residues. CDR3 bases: TGCGCCAGCAGCTTGGACAGGGGAGCTACAGATACGCAGTATTTT. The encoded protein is CASSLDRGATDTQYF.

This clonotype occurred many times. The CDR3 protein is CASSPQSGGGGELFF. DNA for the CDR3: TGCGCCAGCAGCCCCCAGTCCGGGGGCGGGGGGGAGCTGTTTTTT. V and J are TRBV5-1 and TRBJ2-2, with D possibly called TRBD1 or TRBD2 (6 bases each). The V end lost 4 bases, the J end lost 8 bases, and 18 bases lay between the germline ends. The germline V gene has CDR1 SGHRS and CDR2 YFSETQ. The CDR3 sequence is 15 residues long. Looking up the rest from reference TRBV5-1 and TRBJ2-2 gives the full variable domain: KAGVTQTPRYLIKTRGQQVTLSCSPISGHRSVSWYQQTPGQGLQFLFEYFSETQRNKGNFPGRFSGRQFSNSRSEMNVSTLELGDSALYLCASSPQSGGGGELFFGEGSRLTVL.

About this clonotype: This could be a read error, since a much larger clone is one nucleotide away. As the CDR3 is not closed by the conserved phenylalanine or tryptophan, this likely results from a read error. The chain's CDR3 is CASSSGDAGYTL. DNA of the CDR3: TGTGCCAGCAGTTCGGGGGATGCGGGCTACACCCTC. The chain joins TRBV28 to TRBJ1-2; D possibly corresponds to TRBD1 (5 bases). Germline CDR1 is MDHEN and CDR2 is SYDVKM. There are 12 residues in the CDR3. The ends were cut back, 4 bases at V and 8 bases at J, with 11 bases in the middle.

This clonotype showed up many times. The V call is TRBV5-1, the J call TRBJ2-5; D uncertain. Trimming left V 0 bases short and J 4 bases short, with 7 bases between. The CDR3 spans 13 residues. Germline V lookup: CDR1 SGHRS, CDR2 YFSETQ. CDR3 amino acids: CASSLAAIETQYF. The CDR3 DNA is TGCGCCAGCAGCTTGGCCGCGATAGAGACCCAGTACTTC.

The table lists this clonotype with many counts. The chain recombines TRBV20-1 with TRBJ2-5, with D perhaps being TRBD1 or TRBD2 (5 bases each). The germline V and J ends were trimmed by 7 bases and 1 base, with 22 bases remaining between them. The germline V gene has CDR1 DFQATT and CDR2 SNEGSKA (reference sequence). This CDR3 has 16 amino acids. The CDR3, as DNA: TGCAGTGTTGGTAAAGGGGCTAGCCCCGTCCAAGAGACCCAGTACTTC. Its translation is CSVGKGASPVQETQYF.

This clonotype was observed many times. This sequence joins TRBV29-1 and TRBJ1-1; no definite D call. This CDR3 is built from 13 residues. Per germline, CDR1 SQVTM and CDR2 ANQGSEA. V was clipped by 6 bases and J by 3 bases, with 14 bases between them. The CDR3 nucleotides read TGCAGCGTCTCGGACGGCCGACACACTGAAGCTTTCTTT. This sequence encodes CSVSDGRHTEAFF.

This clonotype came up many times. The CDR3 nucleotides are TGTGCCAGCAGTAGGGACAGGGGGCTGGGGGAGACCCAGTACTTC. It translates to CASSRDRGLGETQYF. The rearrangement links TRBV7-8 to TRBJ2-5, with 12 bases aligning to TRBD1. This CDR3 spans 15 amino acids. Germline V lookup: CDR1 SGHVS, CDR2 FQNEAQ. V lost 6 bases to trimming and J lost 5 bases; unmatched junction nucleotides: 7.

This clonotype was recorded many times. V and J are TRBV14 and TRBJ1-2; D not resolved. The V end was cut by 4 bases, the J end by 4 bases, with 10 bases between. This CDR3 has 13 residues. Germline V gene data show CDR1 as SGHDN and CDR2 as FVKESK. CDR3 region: CASSLGRSYGYTF. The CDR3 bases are TGTGCCAGCAGCCTCGGACGTTCCTATGGCTACACCTTC.

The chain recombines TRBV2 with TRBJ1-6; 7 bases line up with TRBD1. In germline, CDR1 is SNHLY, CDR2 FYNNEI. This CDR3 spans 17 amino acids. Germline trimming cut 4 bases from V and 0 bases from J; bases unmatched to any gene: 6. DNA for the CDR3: TGTGCCAGCAGTGGGGCCAGGGGGAGCTCCTATAATTCACCCCTCCACTTT. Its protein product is CASSGARGSSYNSPLHF. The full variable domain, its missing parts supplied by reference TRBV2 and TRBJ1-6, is EPEVTQTPSHQVTQMGQEVILRCVPISNHLYFYWYRQILGQKVEFLVSFYNNEISEKSEIFDDQFSVERPDGSNFTLKIRSTKLEDSAMYFCASSGARGSSYNSPLHFGNGTRLTVT.